Listed here are 3 T cell receptor beta chains from one sample, sequenced in a study of blood T cell repertoires in COVID-19. TCRdb keeps only in-frame clones here, not all; method: immunoSEQ multiplex PCR. The data contain 200,000 to 250,000 clones, more than 80% of them singletons. Material for sequencing was peripheral blood. Source of these receptors: a man aged 25-40 years who had recovered from COVID-19.

The genes are TRBV7-7 and TRBJ1-4; D unresolved. CDR1 and CDR2 (germline): SSHAT, FNYEAQ (reference sequence). The CDR3 covers 16 residues. V was cut by 1 base and J by 0 bases, with 9 bases left in between. The CDR3: CASSLGAEATNEKLFF. The CDR3 DNA sequence: TGTGCCAGCAGCTTAGGGGCAGAAGCAACTAATGAAAAACTGTTTTTT. Drawing the rest from reference TRBV7-7 and TRBJ1-4, the complete variable domain is GAGVSQSPRYKVTKRGQDVTLRCDPISSHATLYWYQQALGQGPEFLTYFNYEAQPDKSGLPSDRFSAERPEGSISTLTIQRTEQRDSAMYRCASSLGAEATNEKLFFGSGTQLSVL.

The chain joins TRBV13 to TRBJ1-4; D uncertain. V gave up 8 bases and J gave up 16 bases, with 8 bases separating them. CDR3 size: 8 residues. Germline V gene sequence: CDR1 PRHDT, CDR2 FYEKMQ (reference sequence). CDR3 nucleotides: TGTGCCAGCCCCTTTTCGTTTTTT. Residues: CASPFSFF.

This chain connects TRBV7-2 to TRBJ2-3, with a possible D match to TRBD2 (6 bases). This CDR3 is 14 amino acids long. Trimming removed 7 bases from V and 4 bases from J, with 15 bases in between. The germline V gene has CDR1 SGHTA and CDR2 FQGNSA. The CDR3 bases are TGTGCCAGCAACAGGAGAGCGGGTTCAGATACGCAGTATTTT. It is translated as CASNRRAGSDTQYF.